Below are 20 T cell receptor beta chains sequenced from a single sample in a study of cytomegalovirus exposure and HLA in healthy donors. PCR was performed using 60 Vbeta and 13 Jbeta primers. Produced via immunoSEQ multiplex PCR; TCRdb's table is partial and in-frame only. This sample carries around 93,000 clones, approximately 83% of them seen once, and the ten largest clones take 3.8%. What was sequenced was PBMCs. The receptors stem from a middle-aged man in good health and CMV-seronegative.

Notes on this clone: An end of the junction does not agree with germline; a read error may underlie this. The V gene is TRBV7-9, the J gene TRBJ2-7; 8 bases map to TRBD2. The CDR3 is 13 residues long. Germline V lookup: CDR1 SEHNR, CDR2 FQNEAQ (reference sequence). CDR3 in DNA: TGTTCCAGCAGCTTGAGCGGGAGTTATGAGCAGTACTTC. Its protein is CSSSLSGSYEQYF.

The V and J genes are TRBV9 and TRBJ2-7, with 11 nucleotides matching TRBD2. V trimming: 2 bases; J trimming: 6 bases; junction bases outside the gene matches: 7. The CDR3 is made up of 15 amino acids. Germline assignment: CDR1 SGDLS and CDR2 YYNGEE. This CDR3 is CASSVDSGRASEQYF. The DNA of the CDR3 is TGTGCCAGCAGCGTGGATAGCGGGAGGGCGAGCGAGCAGTACTTC.

This chain uses TRBV28 with TRBJ2-7; 9 bases are shared with TRBD2. V trimming: 7 bases; J trimming: 2 bases; junction bases outside the gene matches: 6. From germline, CDR1 is MDHEN and CDR2 SYDVKM. This CDR3 is 14 amino acids long. The DNA of the CDR3 is TGTGCCAGCACCTTGGGCGGGAGGGCCTACGAGCAGTACTTC. Translating gives CASTLGGRAYEQYF.

The gene calls are TRBV19 and TRBJ2-7; 12 bases agree with TRBD2. The CDR3 is made up of 16 amino acids. With 4 bases clipped from V and 6 bases from J, the junction kept 10 bases outside the gene matches. Per germline, CDR1 LNHDA and CDR2 SQIVND (reference sequence). This CDR3 is CASSRGLAGRAGEQYF. The CDR3 bases are TGTGCCAGTAGTAGAGGACTAGCGGGAAGGGCGGGCGAGCAGTACTTC. Full variable domain (outside the CDR3, taken from reference TRBV19 and TRBJ2-7): DGGITQSPKYLFRKEGQNVTLSCEQNLNHDAMYWYRQDPGQGLRLIYYSQIVNDFQKGDIAEGYSVSREKKESFPLTVTSAQKNPTAFYLCASSRGLAGRAGEQYFGPGTRLTVT.

This sequence joins TRBV19 and TRBJ1-2; 9 bases line up with TRBD1. After removal of 5 bases from V and 8 bases from J, the junction contained 9 bases not matched to a gene. Germline V gives CDR1 LNHDA, CDR2 SQIVND (reference sequence). This CDR3 region has 14 residues. Written as DNA, the CDR3 is TGTGCCAGTAGTCCCTGGGACAGGGAGGGCGGCTACACCTTC. Its translation: CASSPWDREGGYTF. Drawing the rest from reference TRBV19 and TRBJ1-2, the complete variable domain is DGGITQSPKYLFRKEGQNVTLSCEQNLNHDAMYWYRQDPGQGLRLIYYSQIVNDFQKGDIAEGYSVSREKKESFPLTVTSAQKNPTAFYLCASSPWDREGGYTFGSGTRLTVV.

This clone was recorded only once. The rearrangement links TRBV7-8 to TRBJ2-1, with D possibly TRBD2 on 6 matching bases. Germline values: CDR1 SGHVS, CDR2 FQNEAQ. The CDR3 is 13 residues long. Trimming shortened V by 4 bases and J by 8 bases, and 12 bases separated the two germline ends. The CDR3 loop is CASSSTSLDEQFF. CDR3 DNA: TGTGCCAGCAGCTCTACTAGCCTAGATGAGCAGTTCTTC.

The chain couples TRBV7-3 to TRBJ2-3; 9 bases agree with TRBD2. The CDR3 is 14 amino acids. Germline V CDR1 and CDR2: SGHTA, FQGTGA. The ends lost 5 bases at V and 6 bases at J; junction bases unmatched: 6. CDR3 sequence: CASSPAGGRDTQYF. CDR3 nucleotides: TGTGCCAGCAGCCCCGCGGGAGGGAGGGATACGCAGTATTTT.

This clone appeared a single time. J is TRBJ2-7 and V is TRBV7-3; 7 bases are a match to TRBD2. Losses at the gene ends were 3 bases for V and 2 bases for J; bases not matched to a gene: 4. CDR1 and CDR2 (germline): SGHTA, FQGTGA. This CDR3 is built from 14 residues. CDR3 residues: CASSFSSGPYEQYF. For the CDR3, the DNA is TGTGCCAGCAGCTTCTCTAGCGGCCCCTACGAGCAGTACTTC.

This clone was detected once. V usage is TRBV9 and J usage is TRBJ1-1; 8 bases are a match to TRBD1. The CDR3 sequence is 15 residues long. Germline V lookup: CDR1 SGDLS, CDR2 YYNGEE. The trim removed 4 bases at V and 1 base at J, leaving 6 bases unmatched. CDR3: CASSPLGTGNTEAFF. The CDR3 DNA reads TGTGCCAGCAGCCCCCTTGGGACAGGGAACACTGAAGCTTTCTTT.

The chain uses TRBV6-5 and TRBJ1-6; 9 bases fit TRBD1. Germline V gene data show CDR1 as MNHEY and CDR2 as SVGAGI. This CDR3 comprises 15 residues. Unmatched junction bases numbered 6, after V lost 4 bases and J lost 8 bases. This CDR3 is CASSSPGQGYSPLHF. DNA for the CDR3: TGTGCCAGCAGTTCCCCGGGACAGGGATATTCACCCCTCCACTTT.

This clone has a handful of counts. J is TRBJ1-2 and V is TRBV6-5; D gene ambiguous. With 6 bases removed from V and 7 bases from J, the gap between germline ends came to 18 bases. The CDR3 has 14 residues. The germline V gene has CDR1 MNHEY and CDR2 SVGAGI. The CDR3 nucleotides read TGTGCCAGCAGCCCTAGGGAGGGTGCTGGTGGCTACACCTTC. Translation gives CASSPREGAGGYTF.

A word on this clone: The identical CDR3 is also encoded by other nucleotide sequences in the sample. The chain carries TRBV19 and TRBJ1-4; D gene unclear. The CDR3 consists of 13 residues. Germline CDR1 and CDR2: LNHDA and SQIVND (reference sequence). Deletions cut 3 bases from V and 7 bases from J, with 9 bases between. The CDR3 sequence is CASSITRGEKLFF. In DNA, the CDR3 is TGTGCCAGTAGTATTACCAGAGGTGAAAAACTGTTTTTT.

The chain combines TRBV20-1 with TRBJ1-1; D uncertain. This CDR3 has 11 amino acids. Germline V gene data show CDR1 as DFQATT and CDR2 as SNEGSKA (reference sequence). Trimming removed 2 bases from V and 2 bases from J, with 3 bases in between. The CDR3 coding sequence is TGCAGTGCTAGATCTAACACTGAAGCTTTCTTT. It specifies CSARSNTEAFF.

The genes are TRBV25-1 and TRBJ2-7; a weak D match, TRBD2 (6 bases). V was shortened by 5 bases and J by 4 bases, with 6 bases between the two germline ends. Germline V CDR1 and CDR2: MGHDK, SYGVNS. The CDR3 runs 11 residues. CDR3: CASSREYEQYF. For the CDR3, the DNA is TGTGCCAGCAGTCGGGAGTACGAGCAGTACTTC.

The rearrangement uses TRBV5-1 and TRBJ2-3; D not resolved. V was pared by 0 bases and J by 0 bases, with 11 bases between. Germline V gene lookup returns CDR1 SGHRS and CDR2 YFSETQ. The CDR3 has 16 residues. CDR3 in amino acids: CASSLAVLESTDTQYF. CDR3 in DNA: TGCGCCAGCAGCTTGGCCGTGCTAGAGAGCACAGATACGCAGTATTTT.

Notes on this clone: A junction end diverges from the germline sequence, so it may reflect a read error. Different DNA sequences within this sample yield the same CDR3. This chain links TRBV7-2 with TRBJ1-5; 9 positions match TRBD1. Per the germline V gene, CDR1 is SGHTA and CDR2 is FQGNSA. This CDR3 spans 16 amino acids. The CDR3 DNA sequence: TGTGCCAGTAGCTTAGCTCCACAGGGGGCCAATCAGCCCCAGCATTTT. Its protein product is CASSLAPQGANQPQHF.

This clone was observed a single time. The chain combines TRBV4-1 with TRBJ2-1; 12 positions agree with TRBD2. V lost 1 base to trimming and J lost 2 bases; unmatched junction nucleotides: 0. Germline-derived CDR1 and CDR2 are MGHRA and YSYEKL. The CDR3 has 16 amino acids. The chain's CDR3 is CASSQGTSGTYNEQFF. CDR3 DNA: TGCGCCAGCAGCCAAGGGACTAGCGGGACCTACAATGAGCAGTTCTTC.

The chain combines TRBV6-1 with TRBJ1-6; tentatively, D is TRBD1 (6 bases). The V gene's germline CDR1 is MNHNS and CDR2 SASEGT. The V gene lost 4 bases and the J gene lost 8 bases, with 15 bases spanning the gap. The CDR3 runs 15 residues. In DNA form, the CDR3 reads TGTGCCAGCAGTGGAGGTACCAGGGGACATTCACCCCTCCACTTT. Its protein is CASSGGTRGHSPLHF.

This clone was detected only a few times. The chain employs TRBV9 and TRBJ2-2; the match to TRBD2 covers 14 bases. The CDR3 is 15 amino acids. CDR1 SGDLS and CDR2 YYNGEE come from the germline V gene. J was trimmed by 3 bases and V by 5 bases; bases with no gene match: 0. The CDR3 reads CASRGLAGDTGELFF. CDR3 nucleotide sequence: TGTGCCAGCAGGGGACTAGCGGGAGACACCGGGGAGCTGTTTTTT.

The CDR3 here is CASSLGGQGPGELFF. The CDR3 bases are TGTGCCAGCAGTTTAGGGGGACAGGGCCCCGGGGAGCTGTTTTTT. The chain combines TRBV28 with TRBJ2-2; 9 bases agree with TRBD1. Trimming took 2 bases from V and 6 from J; bases not matched to a gene: 4. The CDR3 has 15 residues. Germline CDR1 reads MDHEN; CDR2 reads SYDVKM.